The entry below gives a single TCR beta chain sequence along with its context. TCR sequencing covered three patients who responded to pembrolizumab. The entry originates in a study of PD-1 blockade in mismatch repair-deficient tumors. Study as a whole: All were previously treated, progressing patients with eleven to twelve mismatch repair-deficient cancer types.

The V segment lost 0 bases and the J segment 5 bases; nucleotides outside the gene matches: 7. CDR1 is SGHNT and CDR2 is YYREEE in the germline V gene (reference sequence). The CDR3 spans 17 residues. Assay: immunoSEQ multiplex PCR; the TCRdb copy retains only in-frame clones and omits some. The data contain under 95,000 clones, about 85% of them seen just once; the ten biggest clones take up roughly 2.5%. The chain couples TRBV5-4 to TRBJ2-2; the match to TRBD2 covers 10 bases. The origin of this receptor is an adult with mismatch repair-deficient cancer. Sequencing used peripheral blood, obtained 12 weeks after starting pembrolizumab. The CDR3 protein is CASSLVPATSGTGELFF. The CDR3 DNA reads TGTGCCAGCAGCTTGGTTCCTGCGACTAGCGGGACCGGGGAGCTGTTTTTT.